The 30 T cell receptor beta chains in this list originate from one sample, sequenced in a study of blood T cell repertoires in COVID-19. TCRdb's table, derived via immunoSEQ multiplex PCR, lists solely in-frame clones and lacks some. The sample records over 200,000 clones, under 90% being singletons. The sequencing sample was made of peripheral blood. These receptors all stem from a man older than 75 with acute or convalescent COVID-19.

This chain joins TRBV18 and TRBJ2-1; 7 bases are a match to TRBD2. CDR3 length: 15 residues. The ends lost 4 bases at V and 1 base at J; junction bases unmatched: 4. Germline loops: CDR1 KGHSH, CDR2 LQKENI. The CDR3 reads CASSLTSFSYNEQFF. The CDR3 DNA sequence: TGTGCCAGCTCACTGACTAGCTTTTCCTACAATGAGCAGTTCTTC.

This sequence joins TRBV7-9 and TRBJ1-3; D is possibly TRBD1 (6 bases). V was cut by 6 bases and J by 0 bases, with 21 bases left in between. This CDR3 region has 18 residues. From germline, CDR1 is SEHNR and CDR2 FQNEAQ (reference sequence). This CDR3 is CASSRPSGQTLSGNTIYF. The CDR3 DNA follows: TGTGCCAGCAGTCGGCCCTCCGGACAGACGCTCTCTGGAAACACCATATATTTT.

CDR3 in DNA: TGTGCCAGCAGCGTAGCTGGACTAGCGCCCGGGGAGCTGTTTTTT. Translating gives CASSVAGLAPGELFF. The chain recombines TRBV9 with TRBJ2-2; 9 bases agree with TRBD2. Germline trimming cut 0 bases from V and 6 bases from J; bases unmatched to any gene: 3. The germline CDR1 and CDR2 sequences are SGDLS and YYNGEE. The CDR3 spans 15 residues.

The rearrangement uses TRBV10-3 and TRBJ1-2; D call uncertain. The CDR3 contains 13 residues. V lost 6 bases, J lost 2 bases, and 10 bases lay in between. The germline CDR1 and CDR2 sequences are ENHRY and SYGVKD. The CDR3 protein is CAISRDGNYGYTF. For the CDR3, the DNA is TGTGCCATCAGCCGAGACGGGAACTATGGCTACACCTTC.

J is TRBJ2-7 and V is TRBV4-1, with 12 bases fitting TRBD2. The germline CDR1 and CDR2 sequences are MGHRA and YSYEKL. The CDR3 totals 16 residues. The trim removed 2 bases at V and 12 bases at J, leaving 14 bases unmatched. For the CDR3, the DNA is TGCGCCAGCAGCCAAAATACTGGTCGGACTAGCGGGATATTGTACGTC. The encoded protein is CASSQNTGRTSGILYV.

V is TRBV24-1 and J is TRBJ1-6; TRBD1 matches 8 bases. This CDR3 is built from 19 residues. Per the germline V gene, CDR1 is KGHDR and CDR2 is SFDVKD. V shed 4 bases, J shed 0 bases, and the junction held 10 bases outside the gene matches. This CDR3 reads CATSDEDRDVGSYNSPLHF. The CDR3 nucleotides are TGTGCCACCAGTGACGAGGACAGGGACGTGGGCTCCTATAATTCACCCCTCCACTTT.

The chain recombines TRBV5-4 with TRBJ2-1, with a weak D call TRBD2 (6 bases). V was cut by 4 bases and J by 8 bases, with 19 bases left in between. The CDR3 sequence is 15 residues long. Germline CDR1 SGHNT, CDR2 YYREEE (reference sequence). CDR3 in amino acids: CASSLRLGSPHEQFF. Here the CDR3 DNA reads TGTGCCAGCAGCCTAAGACTAGGCTCTCCTCATGAGCAGTTCTTC.

This clone showed up just once. The chain has TRBV18 and TRBJ2-7, with 14 bases that match TRBD2. This CDR3 has 14 amino acids. Per germline, CDR1 KGHSH and CDR2 LQKENI. V trimming: 6 bases; J trimming: 7 bases; junction bases outside the gene matches: 5. CDR3 bases: TGTGCCAGCTCGGTTAGACTAGCGGGAGGGGAGCAGTACTTC. Residues: CASSVRLAGGEQYF.

The J gene is TRBJ2-1, the V gene TRBV3-1 (or the pseudogene TRBV3-2), with D perhaps TRBD2 (6 bases). This CDR3 comprises 14 residues. Germline-derived CDR1 and CDR2 are LGHDT and YNNKEL (reference sequence). Trimming shortened V by 1 base and J by 6 bases, and 10 bases separated the two germline ends. The CDR3 protein is CASSQGLVSNEQFF. The CDR3 nucleotides read TGTGCCAGCAGCCAAGGACTAGTTAGCAATGAGCAGTTCTTC.

The rearrangement uses TRBV7-9 and TRBJ2-7; 8 bases fit TRBD1. V lost 6 bases to trimming and J lost 4 bases; unmatched junction nucleotides: 8. The germline CDR1 and CDR2 sequences are SEHNR and FQNEAQ (reference sequence). This CDR3 spans 14 amino acids. In nucleotides, the CDR3 is TGTGCCAGCAGTTTTACCGACAGGGGATACGAGCAGTACTTC. It yields the protein CASSFTDRGYEQYF.

The gene calls are TRBV6-1 and TRBJ1-2; TRBD1 agrees at 7 bases. The CDR3 is 14 residues long. CDR1 and CDR2 (germline): MNHNS, SASEGT. V was pared by 1 base and J by 4 bases, with 3 bases of the junction left unmatched. DNA for the CDR3: TGTGCCAGCAGTGAAGTGTACAGGGGCTATGGCTACACCTTC. Residues: CASSEVYRGYGYTF.

Only a few counts were recorded for this clone. The chain joins TRBV7-8 to TRBJ1-6; D is ambiguous. This CDR3 contains 14 residues. The V end was cut by 6 bases, the J end by 5 bases, with 11 bases between. CDR1 SGHVS and CDR2 FQNEAQ come from the germline V gene. CDR3 sequence reads: CASRRGTDNSPLHF. The DNA of the CDR3 is TGTGCCAGCAGACGGGGTACCGATAATTCACCCCTCCACTTT.

This clone was seen only once. V gene TRBV5-5 combines with J gene TRBJ1-2, with 7 bases matching TRBD1. The CDR3 loop spans 15 amino acids. CDR1 SGHKS and CDR2 YYEKEE come from the germline V gene (reference sequence). With 3 bases clipped from V and 0 bases from J, the junction kept 5 bases outside the gene matches. DNA for the CDR3: TGTGCCAGCAGCTCCAGGGGGGCGGCTAACTATGGCTACACCTTC. Translating it yields CASSSRGAANYGYTF. Variable domain in full (rest from reference TRBV5-5 and TRBJ1-2): DAGVTQSPTHLIKTRGQQVTLRCSPISGHKSVSWYQQVLGQGPQFIFQYYEKEERGRGNFPDRFSARQFPNYSSELNVNALLLGDSALYLCASSSRGAANYGYTFGSGTRLTVV.

The chain employs TRBV7-8 and TRBJ1-2; 9 bases are shared with TRBD1. CDR1 SGHVS and CDR2 FQNEAQ come from the germline V gene. With V trimmed by 8 bases and J by 2 bases, 3 bases remained unmatched. The CDR3 is 13 amino acids. In DNA form, the CDR3 reads TGTGCCAGCGGAGACAGGGGGAACTATGGCTACACCTTC. Translating it yields CASGDRGNYGYTF.

The rearrangement joins TRBV5-1 to TRBJ1-3; TRBD1 agrees at 8 bases. Germline values: CDR1 SGHRS, CDR2 YFSETQ. The trim removed 0 bases at V and 3 bases at J, leaving 5 bases unmatched. The CDR3 contains 16 residues. The CDR3 sequence is CASSLATGANGNTIYF. The CDR3 region has the DNA TGCGCCAGCAGCTTGGCGACAGGGGCAAATGGAAACACCATATATTTT.

This rearrangement joins TRBV29-1 to TRBJ2-1; a weak D match, TRBD2 (6 bases). The CDR3 is made up of 15 amino acids. Germline V gene data show CDR1 as SQVTM and CDR2 as ANQGSEA. Trimming removed 4 bases from V and 2 bases from J, with 15 bases in between. In DNA, the CDR3 is TGCAGCGTTGGGAGGGCGGGAAGAACCTACAATGAGCAGTTCTTC. Protein product: CSVGRAGRTYNEQFF.

The rearrangement links TRBV24-1 to TRBJ1-5; 8 bases align to TRBD1. J lost 7 bases, V lost 5 bases, and 12 bases had no gene match. This CDR3 spans 16 amino acids. Per the germline V gene, CDR1 is KGHDR and CDR2 is SFDVKD. CDR3 sequence reads: CATSGSGGRVNQPQHF. The CDR3 bases are TGTGCCACCAGTGGGTCAGGGGGCAGGGTAAACCAGCCCCAGCATTTT.

On this clone itself: Other DNA sequences in the sample encode the same CDR3. The chain is built from TRBV27 and TRBJ2-1, with TRBD2 as a possible D gene (5 bases). V was cut by 0 bases and J by 0 bases, with 6 bases left in between. Germline CDR1 reads MNHEY; CDR2 reads SMNVEV (reference sequence). The CDR3 is 15 amino acids. The CDR3 DNA is TGTGCCAGCAGTTTATCGGGGAGCTCCTACAATGAGCAGTTCTTC. It translates to CASSLSGSSYNEQFF.

V and J are TRBV27 and TRBJ1-1; D gene unclear. Germline V CDR1 and CDR2: MNHEY, SMNVEV (reference sequence). Trimming stripped 8 bases from V and 6 bases from J, with 16 bases between. This CDR3 region has 13 residues. The CDR3 DNA reads as TGTGCCAGCTATCCAGCAGGTCAGGCTGAAGCTTTCTTT. It translates to CASYPAGQAEAFF.

The V gene is TRBV27, the J gene TRBJ2-2, with TRBD2 matching over 11 bases. J lost 6 bases, V lost 8 bases, and 5 bases had no gene match. The CDR3 is 14 residues long. Germline CDR1 MNHEY, CDR2 SMNVEV (reference sequence). The CDR3 is CASAISGRAGELFF. In nucleotides, the CDR3 is TGTGCCAGCGCCATTAGCGGGAGGGCCGGGGAGCTGTTTTTT.

This clone was detected once. V gene TRBV7-3 combines with J gene TRBJ1-2; D is perhaps TRBD1 (5 bases). CDR3 length: 12 amino acids. Looked up from germline, CDR1 is SGHTA and CDR2 is FQGTGA. The V gene lost 5 bases and the J gene lost 4 bases, with 8 bases spanning the gap. CDR3 loop: CASSLDSYGYTF. The CDR3 region has the DNA TGTGCCAGCAGCCTTGACAGCTATGGCTACACCTTC. The variable domain in full, with the rest retrieved from reference TRBV7-3 and TRBJ1-2, is GAGVSQTPSNKVTEKGKYVELRCDPISGHTALYWYRQSLGQGPEFLIYFQGTGAADDSGLPNDRFFAVRPEGSVSTLKIQRTERGDSAVYLCASSLDSYGYTFGSGTRLTVV.

The chain combines TRBV5-1 with TRBJ1-1; 8 bases agree with TRBD1. The CDR3 has 15 amino acids. CDR1 SGHRS and CDR2 YFSETQ come from the germline V gene. J lost 3 bases, V lost 3 bases, and 7 bases had no gene match. The CDR3 bases are TGCGCCAGCAGCTACCAAACAGGGGGGGACACTGAAGCTTTCTTT. Its protein product is CASSYQTGGDTEAFF.

The chain has TRBV7-2 and TRBJ1-4; D gene unclear. Germline lookup yields CDR1 SGHTA and CDR2 FQGNSA. Trimming left V 4 bases short and J 7 bases short, with 13 bases between. This CDR3 has 14 residues. CDR3 region: CASSSNYFGEKLFF. The CDR3 DNA reads TGTGCCAGCAGCTCTAATTACTTTGGTGAAAAACTGTTTTTT.

The J gene is TRBJ2-1, the V gene TRBV5-1; D is uncertain. CDR1 and CDR2 from the germline V gene are SGHRS and YFSETQ. The CDR3 covers 14 residues. Deletions cut 2 bases from V and 4 bases from J, with 10 bases between. For the CDR3, the DNA is TGCGCCAGCAGCTTTGGGCAGAATTACAATGAGCAGTTCTTC. It codes for CASSFGQNYNEQFF.

The CDR3 reads CASSLSGPPNEKLFF. In DNA, the CDR3 is TGCGCCAGCAGCTTGAGTGGGCCTCCTAATGAAAAACTGTTTTTT. The genes are TRBV5-1 and TRBJ1-4; no clear D. CDR1 SGHRS and CDR2 YFSETQ come from the germline V gene. Between the trimmed V and J ends, which lost 1 base and 3 bases, there was a span of 10 bases. The CDR3 has 15 residues.

The rearrangement links TRBV6-5 to TRBJ1-2, with D perhaps TRBD1 (5 bases). Trimming shortened V by 6 bases and J by 7 bases, and 18 bases separated the two germline ends. Germline V gene data show CDR1 as MNHEY and CDR2 as SVGAGI. This CDR3 contains 14 residues. The CDR3 protein is CASSLGAAASGYTF. The CDR3, as DNA: TGTGCCAGCAGCTTAGGGGCTGCGGCTTCTGGCTACACCTTC.

The chain links TRBV7-2 to TRBJ1-2; 10 bases fit TRBD1. The CDR3 contains 15 residues. Germline V gene lookup returns CDR1 SGHTA and CDR2 FQGNSA. V was clipped by 5 bases and J by 4 bases; unmatched bases: 7. The CDR3 region has the DNA TGTGCCAGCAGCCCGACAGGGGGCGGACTCTATGGCTACACCTTC. Its protein product is CASSPTGGGLYGYTF.

V usage is TRBV11-2 and J usage is TRBJ2-2; D might be TRBD2 (6 bases). Deletions cut 5 bases from V and 4 bases from J, with 17 bases between. The CDR3 has 16 amino acids. CDR1 SGHAT and CDR2 FQNNGV come from the germline V gene. The CDR3 loop is CASSHRLDRFTGELFF. For the CDR3, the DNA is TGTGCCAGCAGCCATCGACTAGATCGGTTCACCGGGGAGCTGTTTTTT.

V and J are TRBV7-9 and TRBJ2-3, with 8 bases matching TRBD1. From germline, CDR1 is SEHNR and CDR2 FQNEAQ (reference sequence). J gave up 4 bases and V 5 bases, and 5 bases lay outside the gene matches. The CDR3 sequence is 14 residues long. CDR3 coding DNA: TGTGCCAGCAGCCACTCGACAGGGGCAGATACGCAGTATTTT. This translates into CASSHSTGADTQYF.

This chain connects TRBV27 to TRBJ1-4; 7 bases are a match to TRBD1. V was pared by 7 bases and J by 3 bases, with 5 bases of the junction left unmatched. CDR1 and CDR2 (germline): MNHEY, SMNVEV (reference sequence). This CDR3 has 14 amino acids. The CDR3 here is CASKTGQSNEKLFF. The CDR3 bases are TGTGCCAGCAAGACGGGACAGTCTAATGAAAAACTGTTTTTT.